A single sample is the source of the 8 T cell receptor beta chains below, sequenced in a study of T cell changes during pregnancy in multiple sclerosis. Sequencing used immunoSEQ multiplex PCR; TCRdb keeps in-frame clones, though not all of them. Of about 120,000 clones in the sample, about 93% are singletons; the top ten hold 6.2%. This specimen consisted of peripheral blood, obtained before pregnancy. All receptors derive from a female donor with multiple sclerosis, enrolled in a pregnancy study.

The chain joins TRBV19 to TRBJ2-7; 8 bases are shared with TRBD2. In germline, CDR1 is LNHDA, CDR2 SQIVND (reference sequence). This CDR3 is 15 amino acids long. With V trimmed by 3 bases and J by 5 bases, 9 bases remained unmatched. CDR3 protein: CASSIQLRGGHEQYF. The CDR3 DNA reads as TGTGCCAGTAGTATTCAGCTTCGGGGGGGACACGAGCAGTACTTC.

This rearrangement joins TRBV7-2 to TRBJ2-7; possibly TRBD1 for D (6 bases). With 5 bases removed from V and 2 bases from J, the gap between germline ends came to 13 bases. Per germline, CDR1 SGHTA and CDR2 FQGNSA. The CDR3 has 14 amino acids. CDR3 amino acids: CASSTGTSPYEQYF. The CDR3 DNA reads as TGTGCCAGCAGCACAGGGACGAGCCCCTACGAGCAGTACTTC.

This rearrangement joins TRBV6-5 to TRBJ2-7; tentatively, D is TRBD1 (6 bases). Trimming cost V 4 bases and J 7 bases, with 17 bases left between them. The CDR3 is 14 amino acids. Looked up from germline, CDR1 is MNHEY and CDR2 is SVGAGI. CDR3: CASSWTAQTLEQYF. The CDR3 DNA reads as TGTGCCAGCAGTTGGACAGCGCAGACTCTTGAGCAGTACTTC.

The gene calls are TRBV6-5 and TRBJ2-1; a weak D match, TRBD1 (5 bases). Germline-derived CDR1 and CDR2 are MNHEY and SVGAGI. The CDR3 has 16 residues. V was cut by 0 bases and J by 0 bases, with 9 bases left in between. CDR3 in DNA: TGTGCCAGCAGTTACTCGACAGTAAACTCCTACAATGAGCAGTTCTTC. This sequence encodes CASSYSTVNSYNEQFF.

The chain couples TRBV5-1 to TRBJ2-3; D possibly corresponds to TRBD2 (6 bases). CDR1 and CDR2 (germline): SGHRS, YFSETQ. Trimming stripped 0 bases from V and 5 bases from J, with 13 bases between. CDR3 size: 15 residues. The CDR3, as DNA: TGCGCCAGCAGCTTGGCGGGGACTCCTTTAGATACGCAGTATTTT. Translation gives CASSLAGTPLDTQYF.

This chain joins TRBV5-4 and TRBJ2-2; 11 nucleotides align to TRBD1. Germline CDR1 and CDR2: SGHNT and YYREEE (reference sequence). CDR3 length: 14 residues. The junction had 5 bases not matched to a gene; V was cut back by 5 bases and J by 8 bases. The CDR3 here is CASRSGQGVGELFF. The CDR3 DNA reads TGTGCCAGCAGATCGGGACAGGGGGTGGGGGAGCTGTTTTTT.

This sequence joins TRBV13 and TRBJ1-6, with D possibly matching TRBD1 (5 bases). The germline V gene has CDR1 PRHDT and CDR2 FYEKMQ (reference sequence). Trimming removed 1 base from V and 9 bases from J, with 7 bases in between. The CDR3 is 13 amino acids. Here the CDR3 reads CASSLVGVSPLHF. CDR3 sequence (DNA): TGTGCCAGCAGCTTAGTAGGGGTTTCACCCCTCCACTTT.

The chain joins TRBV7-8 to TRBJ2-2, with TRBD1 identical over 7 bases. The CDR3 length is 16 residues. The germline V gene has CDR1 SGHVS and CDR2 FQNEAQ. V gave up 1 base and J gave up 4 bases; unmatched junction bases: 6. CDR3 DNA sequence: TGTGCCAGCAGCTTAGGGGAACAGGGGCGCACCGGGGAGCTGTTTTTT. This codes for CASSLGEQGRTGELFF.